A single T cell receptor beta chain is shown here with its context. What it recognizes is unknown. Full-length variable regions came from constant-region reverse primers plus semi-nested Nested Universal Primer A PCR. A single record per CDR3 protein comes from TCRdb applying MiXCR to the 5' RACE reads. The repertoire consists of tens of thousands of distinct CDR3 sequences, with around 28% occurring once and the leading ten covering about 2%. In germline, CDR1 is MDHEN, CDR2 SYDVKM. This CDR3 has 15 residues. V dropped 4 bases and J dropped 0 bases, with 12 bases sitting between them. Whole-study findings and limits: Larger-cohort validation covered only one TCR beta V-J rearrangement. Greatest tumor Treg TCR overlap was with tumor naive CD4+ cells.

The sample consisted of naive CD4+ T cells sorted from blood. Subset specified: naive CD4+ T cells, CD4+CD45RA+CD25-. V is TRBV28 and J is TRBJ2-5, with a possible D match to TRBD2 (7 bases). The TCR sequence derives from a female donor with breast cancer. CDR3 nucleotides: TGTGCCAGCAGTTGGGGGCGGGGGCACCAAGAGACCCAGTACTTC. It translates to CASSWGRGHQETQYF.